The rows below give T cell receptor beta chains drawn from one sample of a study of T cells in tuberculosis. Profiling relied on immunoSEQ multiplex PCR, and the TCRdb table lists in-frame clones only, not all of them. The repertoire holds 50,000 or so clones, with 88% as singletons. Sequenced sample: CD1b-GMM tetramer-negative cells sorted from PBMCs. Source of these receptors: an adult woman with latent tuberculosis. The CDR3 runs from the conserved cysteine through the conserved F or W. D genes are given only for firm matches. The size of a clone is reported for some rows only, either as once, few or many, or as a class for expanded clones.

j_gene: TRBJ2-7
v_gene: TRBV5-1
abundance: NA
d_gene: NA
CDR3nt: TGCGCCAGCAGCTTGGACTACCACGAGCAGTACTTC
CDR3aa: CASSLDYHEQYF

j_gene: TRBJ2-1
v_gene: TRBV7-2
abundance: NA
d_gene: TRBD2
CDR3nt: TGTGCCAGCAGCGCAGGCGGGGGGGCGGGCTACAATGAGCAGTTCTTC
CDR3aa: CASSAGGGAGYNEQFF

j_gene: TRBJ1-4
v_gene: TRBV5-4
abundance: NA
d_gene: TRBD1
CDR3nt: TGTGCCAGCAGCACTGCAGCCGGGACAGGGAATGAAAAACTGTTTTTT
CDR3aa: CASSTAAGTGNEKLFF

j_gene: TRBJ2-3
v_gene: TRBV5-1
abundance: once
d_gene: NA
CDR3nt: TGCGCCAGCGGACCCCTGGGAGGCACAGATACGCAGTATTTT
CDR3aa: CASGPLGGTDTQYF

j_gene: TRBJ2-7
v_gene: TRBV28
abundance: once
d_gene: NA
CDR3nt: TGTGCCAGCAGTTTAGTCTCGGTCTACGAGCAGTACTTC
CDR3aa: CASSLVSVYEQYF

j_gene: TRBJ2-3
v_gene: TRBV7-9
abundance: NA
d_gene: TRBD2
CDR3nt: TGTGCCAGCAGCCCAAGGGGAGCGGGAGTAGGGCACACAGATACGCAGTATTTT
CDR3aa: CASSPRGAGVGHTDTQYF

j_gene: TRBJ2-2
v_gene: TRBV7-9
abundance: NA
d_gene: NA
CDR3nt: TGTGCCAGCAGCTTAGTGGAGCGAGGGGAGCTGTTTTTT
CDR3aa: CASSLVERGELFF

j_gene: TRBJ1-2
v_gene: TRBV14
abundance: NA
d_gene: NA
CDR3nt: TGTGCCAGCAGCCAAGACTTGTATGGCTACACCTTC
CDR3aa: CASSQDLYGYTF

j_gene: TRBJ2-5
v_gene: TRBV7-8
abundance: NA
d_gene: NA
CDR3nt: TGTGCCAGCAGCTTAGACGGCAGTTCCACTATATGGGCCCAGTACTTC
CDR3aa: CASSLDGSSTIWAQYF

j_gene: TRBJ1-2
v_gene: TRBV27
abundance: NA
d_gene: NA
CDR3nt: TGTGCCAGCAGTTCTGCTCGGGGTAATGGCTACACCTTC
CDR3aa: CASSSARGNGYTF

j_gene: TRBJ2-1
v_gene: TRBV30
abundance: NA
d_gene: NA
CDR3nt: TGTGCCTGGAGTGACTGGAGGGAGCAGTTCTTC
CDR3aa: CAWSDWREQFF

j_gene: TRBJ1-2
v_gene: TRBV30
abundance: NA
d_gene: NA
CDR3nt: TGTGCCTGGAGACGGGGGAACTATGGCTACACCTTC
CDR3aa: CAWRRGNYGYTF

j_gene: TRBJ1-2
v_gene: TRBV5-1
abundance: NA
d_gene: TRBD1
CDR3nt: TGCGCCAGCAGCTGGACCGGGACAGGCGTCTATGGCTACACCTTC
CDR3aa: CASSWTGTGVYGYTF

j_gene: TRBJ2-7
v_gene: TRBV19
abundance: few
d_gene: TRBD1
CDR3nt: TGTGCCAGTAGTTTTCGGACAGGGGACAAGTACGAGCAGTACTTC
CDR3aa: CASSFRTGDKYEQYF

j_gene: TRBJ1-6
v_gene: TRBV11-3
abundance: NA
d_gene: NA
CDR3nt: TGTGCCAGCAGCCCATGGCGGTCCGGATCACCCCTCCACTTT
CDR3aa: CASSPWRSGSPLHF

j_gene: TRBJ1-1
v_gene: TRBV14
abundance: once
d_gene: TRBD1
CDR3nt: TGTGCCAGCAGCCAAGGTCCAGGGGGCACTGAAGCTTTCTTT
CDR3aa: CASSQGPGGTEAFF

j_gene: TRBJ2-5
v_gene: TRBV6-1
abundance: NA
d_gene: TRBD2
CDR3nt: TGTGCCAGCTCACTAGCGCTGGAGACCCAGTACTTC
CDR3aa: CASSLALETQYF

j_gene: TRBJ2-1
v_gene: TRBV5-1
abundance: NA
d_gene: NA
CDR3nt: TGCGCCAGCAGCTTGGCCGGCGGTAGCTCCTACAATGAGCAGTTCTTC
CDR3aa: CASSLAGGSSYNEQFF

j_gene: TRBJ2-7
v_gene: TRBV6-5
abundance: NA
d_gene: TRBD2
CDR3nt: TGTGCCAGCAGGGAAGCGGGAAGGCGAGCCGAGCAGTACTTC
CDR3aa: CASREAGRRAEQYF

j_gene: TRBJ2-2
v_gene: TRBV29-1
abundance: NA
d_gene: NA
CDR3nt: TGCAGCGTTGAAGATCTGACAGGTCTTCCCGGGGAGCTGTTTTTT
CDR3aa: CSVEDLTGLPGELFF

j_gene: TRBJ1-2
v_gene: TRBV5-1
abundance: NA
d_gene: NA
CDR3nt: TGCGCCAGCAGCTTCCTAGACAGTGTAAAAAACTATGGCTACACCTTC
CDR3aa: CASSFLDSVKNYGYTF

j_gene: TRBJ2-4
v_gene: TRBV7-9
abundance: NA
d_gene: TRBD2
CDR3nt: TGTGCCAGCAGCCCCTCTAGCGGCCCTGGAGCCAAAAACATTCAGTACTTC
CDR3aa: CASSPSSGPGAKNIQYF

j_gene: TRBJ2-7
v_gene: TRBV6-5
abundance: NA
d_gene: NA
CDR3nt: TGTGCCAGCAGACTTTCAGGGGTCCGCCCCTACGAGCAGTACTTC
CDR3aa: CASRLSGVRPYEQYF

j_gene: TRBJ2-7
v_gene: TRBV6-5
abundance: NA
d_gene: NA
CDR3nt: TGTGCCAGCGCCCCAACGAGAGGGAGCTACGAGCAGTACTTC
CDR3aa: CASAPTRGSYEQYF

j_gene: TRBJ1-5
v_gene: TRBV10-3
abundance: once
d_gene: TRBD1
CDR3nt: TGTGCCGCAAGACAGGGAGAAAATCAGCCCCAGCATTTT
CDR3aa: CAARQGENQPQHF

j_gene: TRBJ2-2
v_gene: TRBV7-6
abundance: NA
d_gene: NA
CDR3nt: TGTGCCAGCAGCTACCGAGGGAGACCCACCGGGGAGCTGTTTTTT
CDR3aa: CASSYRGRPTGELFF

j_gene: TRBJ1-5
v_gene: TRBV7-8
abundance: NA
d_gene: TRBD1
CDR3nt: TGTGCCAGCAGCTTAGACCGGGACAGGGGGCCGTCTAGCAATCAGCCCCAGCATTTT
CDR3aa: CASSLDRDRGPSSNQPQHF

j_gene: TRBJ2-7
v_gene: TRBV28
abundance: once
d_gene: NA
CDR3nt: TGTGCCAGCAGTTCCCCCGGAGGGGGGGGCGTCTACGAGCAGTACTTC
CDR3aa: CASSSPGGGGVYEQYF

j_gene: TRBJ2-7
v_gene: TRBV6-5
abundance: NA
d_gene: NA
CDR3nt: TGTGCCAGCAGTTACTCCCTAGGGAGTAACTCCCAGCAGTACTTC
CDR3aa: CASSYSLGSNSQQYF

j_gene: TRBJ2-2
v_gene: TRBV23-1
abundance: NA
d_gene: TRBD1
CDR3nt: TGCGCCAGCGATCCGGGACAGGGTAGGGCTGACACCGGGGAGCTGTTTTTT
CDR3aa: CASDPGQGRADTGELFF

j_gene: TRBJ1-3
v_gene: TRBV9
abundance: NA
d_gene: NA
CDR3nt: TGTGCCAGCAGCCCAAGCGGTTCTGGAAACACCATATATTTT
CDR3aa: CASSPSGSGNTIYF

j_gene: TRBJ1-2
v_gene: TRBV28
abundance: NA
d_gene: TRBD1
CDR3nt: TGTGCCAGCAGACGCCCGACAGGGGCCTATGGCTACACCTTC
CDR3aa: CASRRPTGAYGYTF

j_gene: TRBJ1-6
v_gene: TRBV9
abundance: NA
d_gene: NA
CDR3nt: TGTGCCAGCAGCGGGAGGGAGGAATCCTATAATTCCCCCCTCCACTTT
CDR3aa: CASSGREESYNSPLHF

j_gene: TRBJ2-5
v_gene: TRBV5-4
abundance: NA
d_gene: TRBD2
CDR3nt: TGTGCCAGCAGCTTGGGACTAGCGGTTCAAGAGACCCAGTACTTC
CDR3aa: CASSLGLAVQETQYF

j_gene: TRBJ2-3
v_gene: TRBV19
abundance: NA
d_gene: NA
CDR3nt: TGTGCCAGTAGTTCGTCAGGGGGGATCACAGATACGCAGTATTTT
CDR3aa: CASSSSGGITDTQYF

j_gene: TRBJ2-7
v_gene: TRBV7-8
abundance: NA
d_gene: TRBD1
CDR3nt: TGTGCCAGCGGAGCTGGCCCGCGACAGGGGGCCTACGAGCAGTACTTC
CDR3aa: CASGAGPRQGAYEQYF

j_gene: TRBJ1-4
v_gene: TRBV4-2
abundance: NA
d_gene: TRBD1
CDR3nt: TGTGCCAGCAGCCAAGAGGCTAGTGGGACAGGGGGCTACCTAATCGAAAAACTGTTTTTT
CDR3aa: CASSQEASGTGGYLIEKLFF

j_gene: TRBJ1-2
v_gene: TRBV7-2
abundance: NA
d_gene: TRBD1
CDR3nt: TGTGCCAGCAGCCCGGGGACAGCTAACTATGGCTACACCTTC
CDR3aa: CASSPGTANYGYTF

j_gene: TRBJ1-4
v_gene: TRBV28
abundance: NA
d_gene: NA
CDR3nt: TGTGCCAGCAGTTTACAGGGGCGGGGGGCAACTAATGAAAAACTGTTTTTT
CDR3aa: CASSLQGRGATNEKLFF

j_gene: TRBJ2-7
v_gene: TRBV11-2
abundance: once
d_gene: NA
CDR3nt: TGTGCCAGCAGCTTAGCTGGCGGGATAACCTACGAGCAGTACTTC
CDR3aa: CASSLAGGITYEQYF

j_gene: TRBJ1-6
v_gene: TRBV2
abundance: NA
d_gene: NA
CDR3nt: TGTGCCAGCAGGGAGACAGAATGGGCTAATTCACCCCTCCACTTT
CDR3aa: CASRETEWANSPLHF

j_gene: TRBJ1-3
v_gene: TRBV7-9
abundance: NA
d_gene: NA
CDR3nt: TGTGCCAGCAGCTTCGGACAGGGAAACACCATATATTTT
CDR3aa: CASSFGQGNTIYF

j_gene: TRBJ2-2
v_gene: TRBV12-5
abundance: NA
d_gene: NA
CDR3nt: TGTGCTAGTGGTTTGGTACGGGAGCGCCCCACCGGGGAGCTGTTTTTT
CDR3aa: CASGLVRERPTGELFF

j_gene: TRBJ1-2
v_gene: TRBV28
abundance: NA
d_gene: TRBD1
CDR3nt: TGTGCCAGCAGTATTCCGTGGGGACAGGGGAGGTATGGCTACACCTTC
CDR3aa: CASSIPWGQGRYGYTF

j_gene: TRBJ2-7
v_gene: TRBV18
abundance: NA
d_gene: NA
CDR3nt: TGTGCCAGCTCACCACCTCAAGGGGGCTACGAGCAGTACTTC
CDR3aa: CASSPPQGGYEQYF

j_gene: TRBJ1-4
v_gene: TRBV18
abundance: NA
d_gene: TRBD1
CDR3nt: TGTGCCAGCTCACCACCCAACGTCGGGTCAGGGGGCTCTTCGGCAACTAATGAAAAACTGTTTTTT
CDR3aa: CASSPPNVGSGGSSATNEKLFF